This T cell receptor beta chain was identified during a study of blood T cell repertoires in COVID-19. The method was immunoSEQ multiplex PCR; TCRdb's version includes in-frame clones alone and lacks a portion of them. Of about 210,000 clones detected, more than 75% appear once; the ten largest clones hold around 7%. The germline V gene has CDR1 LNHDA and CDR2 SQIVND (reference sequence). V shed 6 bases and J 8 bases; nucleotides not matched to a gene: 11. The length of the CDR3 is 15 residues. The chain couples TRBV19 to TRBJ2-1, with 9 bases matching TRBD2. The origin of this receptor is a man under 40 in a cohort exposed to, infected with or recovered from COVID-19 (not recorded which). Sequencing used PBMCs or T cells enriched from blood (not recorded which). As DNA, the CDR3 is TGTGCCAGTAGCCGGCTAGCGGGGTTCAAGGATGAGCAGTTCTTC. It yields the protein CASSRLAGFKDEQFF.